The TCR beta chain under discussion was sequenced for a study of T-cell reconstitution after alpha-beta-depleted transplantation in children. Germline V lookup: CDR1 LNHNV, CDR2 YYDKDF (reference sequence). The V and J ends lost 3 bases and 0 bases respectively, with 12 bases between them. The CDR3 covers 16 residues. Library preparation (for TCRbeta) was performed with unique molecular identifiers. TCRdb reprocessed the PCR reads with MiXCR, giving one entry per CDR3 protein. The sample gives about 610,000 distinct CDR3 sequences, about 10% of which show up once; roughly 4% is in the top ten. This clonotype was detected ten times or more.

The chain is built from TRBV15 and TRBJ1-3; D is ambiguous. The specimen was PBMCs from the stem cell graft donor, collected from the stem cell graft. This TCR was sampled from a human donor who donated a stem cell graft to a child with acute myeloid leukemia. The CDR3 coding sequence is TGTGCCACCAGCAGCCGCCTGGGTGTCTCTGGAAACACCATATATTTT. This sequence encodes CATSSRLGVSGNTIYF.